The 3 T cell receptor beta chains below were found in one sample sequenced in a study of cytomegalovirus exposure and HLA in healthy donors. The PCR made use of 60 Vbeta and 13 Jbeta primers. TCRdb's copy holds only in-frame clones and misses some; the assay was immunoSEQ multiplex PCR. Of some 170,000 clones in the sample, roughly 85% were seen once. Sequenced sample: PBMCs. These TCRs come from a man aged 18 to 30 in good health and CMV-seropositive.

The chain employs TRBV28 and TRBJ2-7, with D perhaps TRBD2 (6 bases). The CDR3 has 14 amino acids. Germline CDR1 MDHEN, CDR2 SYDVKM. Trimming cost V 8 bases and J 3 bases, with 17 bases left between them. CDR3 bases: TGTGCCAGCGATAAAGGAGGGAACTACTACGAGCAGTACTTC. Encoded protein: CASDKGGNYYEQYF.

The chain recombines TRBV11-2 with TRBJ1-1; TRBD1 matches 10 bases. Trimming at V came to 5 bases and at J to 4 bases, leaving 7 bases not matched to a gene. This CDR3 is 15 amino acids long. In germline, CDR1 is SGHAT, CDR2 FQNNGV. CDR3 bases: TGTGCCAGCAGCACCGGGACAGGGGTAGGCACTGAAGCTTTCTTT. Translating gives CASSTGTGVGTEAFF.

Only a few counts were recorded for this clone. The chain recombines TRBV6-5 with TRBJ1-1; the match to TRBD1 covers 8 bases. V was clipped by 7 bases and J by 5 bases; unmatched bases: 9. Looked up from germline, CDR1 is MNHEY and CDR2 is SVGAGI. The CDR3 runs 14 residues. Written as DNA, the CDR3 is TGTGCCAGCACCGACAGGGGCTTGGGGACTGAAGCTTTCTTT. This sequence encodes CASTDRGLGTEAFF.